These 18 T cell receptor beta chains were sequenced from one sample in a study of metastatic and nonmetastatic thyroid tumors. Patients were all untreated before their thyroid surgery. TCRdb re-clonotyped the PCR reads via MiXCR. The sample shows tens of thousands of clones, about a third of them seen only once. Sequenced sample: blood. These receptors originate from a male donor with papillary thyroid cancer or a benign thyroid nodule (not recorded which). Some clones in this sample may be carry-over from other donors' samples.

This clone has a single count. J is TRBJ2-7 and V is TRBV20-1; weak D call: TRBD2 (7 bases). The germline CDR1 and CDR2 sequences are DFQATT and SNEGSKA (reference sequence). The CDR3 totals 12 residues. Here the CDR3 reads CRPAGGPFEQYF. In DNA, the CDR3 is TGCAGGCCCGCCGGGGGGCCGTTCGAGCAGTACTTC.

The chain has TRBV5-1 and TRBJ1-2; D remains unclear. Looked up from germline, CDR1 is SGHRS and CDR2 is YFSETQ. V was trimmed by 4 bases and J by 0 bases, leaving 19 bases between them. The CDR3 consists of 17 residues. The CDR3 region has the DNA TGCGCCAGCAGCCCGGCGGGCAGTGAGGTAGCTAACTATGGCTACACCTTC. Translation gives CASSPAGSEVANYGYTF.

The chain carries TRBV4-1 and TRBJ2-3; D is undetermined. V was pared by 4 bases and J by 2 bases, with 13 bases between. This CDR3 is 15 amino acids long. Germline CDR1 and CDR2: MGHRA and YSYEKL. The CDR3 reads CASSLEGKTTDTQYF. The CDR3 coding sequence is TGCGCCAGCAGCCTGGAAGGGAAAACCACAGATACGCAGTATTTT.

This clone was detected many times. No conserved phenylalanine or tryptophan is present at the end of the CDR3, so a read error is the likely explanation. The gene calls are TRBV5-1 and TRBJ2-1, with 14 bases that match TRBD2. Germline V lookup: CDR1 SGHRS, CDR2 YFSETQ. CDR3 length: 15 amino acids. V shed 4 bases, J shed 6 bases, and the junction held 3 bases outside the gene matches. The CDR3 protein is CASSRGLAGVNEQFV. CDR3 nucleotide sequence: TGCGCCAGCAGCCGGGGACTAGCGGGAGTCAATGAGCAGTTCGTC.

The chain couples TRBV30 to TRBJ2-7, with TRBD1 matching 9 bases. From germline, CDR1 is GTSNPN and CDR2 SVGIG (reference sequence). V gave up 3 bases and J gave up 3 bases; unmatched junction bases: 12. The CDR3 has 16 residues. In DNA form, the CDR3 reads TGTGCCTGGAGCCAAGGGGCAAGGACAGGGGACTACGAGCAGTACTTC. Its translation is CAWSQGARTGDYEQYF. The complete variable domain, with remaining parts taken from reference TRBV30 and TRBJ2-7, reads SQTIHQWPATLVQPVGSPLSLECTVEGTSNPNLYWYRQAAGRGLQLLFYSVGIGQISSEVPQNLSASRPQDRQFILSSKKLLLSDSGFYLCAWSQGARTGDYEQYFGPGTRLTVT.

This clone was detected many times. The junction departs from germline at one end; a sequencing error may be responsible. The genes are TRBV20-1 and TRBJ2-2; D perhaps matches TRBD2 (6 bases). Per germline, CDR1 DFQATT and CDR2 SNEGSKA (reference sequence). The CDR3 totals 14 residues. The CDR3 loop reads CSASGQTATGGLFF. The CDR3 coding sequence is TGCAGTGCCAGCGGGCAGACGGCGACCGGGGGGCTGTTTTTT.

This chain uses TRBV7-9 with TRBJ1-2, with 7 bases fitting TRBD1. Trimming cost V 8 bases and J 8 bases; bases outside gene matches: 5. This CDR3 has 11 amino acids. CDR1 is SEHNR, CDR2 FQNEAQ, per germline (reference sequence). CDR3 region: CASSRQGGYTF. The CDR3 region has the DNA TGTGCCAGCTCTAGACAGGGAGGCTACACCTTC.

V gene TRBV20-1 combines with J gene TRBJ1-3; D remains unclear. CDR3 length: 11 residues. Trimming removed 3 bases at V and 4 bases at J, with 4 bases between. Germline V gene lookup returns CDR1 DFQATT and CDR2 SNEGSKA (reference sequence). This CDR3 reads CSASAGNTIYF. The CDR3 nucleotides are TGCAGTGCTAGTGCGGGAAACACCATATATTTT.

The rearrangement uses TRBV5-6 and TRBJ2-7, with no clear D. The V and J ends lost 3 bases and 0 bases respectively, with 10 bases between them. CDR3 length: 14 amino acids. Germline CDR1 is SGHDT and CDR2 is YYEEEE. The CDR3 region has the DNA TGTGCCAGCAGCTCCCTGCGGACCTCCTACGAGCAGTACTTC. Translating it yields CASSSLRTSYEQYF. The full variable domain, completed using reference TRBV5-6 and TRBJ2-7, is DAGVTQSPTHLIKTRGQQVTLRCSPKSGHDTVSWYQQALGQGPQFIFQYYEEEERQRGNFPDRFSGHQFPNYSSELNVNALLLGDSALYLCASSSLRTSYEQYFGPGTRLTVT.

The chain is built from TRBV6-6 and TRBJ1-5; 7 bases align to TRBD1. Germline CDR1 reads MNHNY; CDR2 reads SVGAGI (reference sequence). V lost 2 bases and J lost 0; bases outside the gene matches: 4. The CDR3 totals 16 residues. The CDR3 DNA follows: TGTGCCAGCAGTTACGACAGGGCGTATAGCAATCAGCCCCAGCATTTT. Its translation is CASSYDRAYSNQPQHF.

This chain's CDR3 is CASSPLGGQRTYGYTF. DNA of the CDR3: TGTGCCAGCAGCCCCCTCGGAGGTCAGCGGACCTATGGCTACACCTTC. The gene calls are TRBV11-2 and TRBJ1-2; D not resolved. The length of the CDR3 is 16 residues. Looked up from germline, CDR1 is SGHAT and CDR2 is FQNNGV. V lost 5 bases to trimming and J lost 4 bases, with 20 bases between them.

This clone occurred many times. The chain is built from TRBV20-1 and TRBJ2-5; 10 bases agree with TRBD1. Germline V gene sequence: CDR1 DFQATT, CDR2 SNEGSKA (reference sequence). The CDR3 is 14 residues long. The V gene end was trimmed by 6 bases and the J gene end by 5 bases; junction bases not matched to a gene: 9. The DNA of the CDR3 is TGCAGTGCACCTCCGGGACAGGGGTGGGAGACCCAGTACTTC. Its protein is CSAPPGQGWETQYF.

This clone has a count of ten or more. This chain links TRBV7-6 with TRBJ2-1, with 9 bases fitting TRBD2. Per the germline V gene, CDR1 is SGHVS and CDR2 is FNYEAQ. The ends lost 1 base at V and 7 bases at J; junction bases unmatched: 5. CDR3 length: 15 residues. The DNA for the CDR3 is TGTGCCAGCAGCTTAGAGGCGGGAGGGAGGAATGAGCAGTTCTTC. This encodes CASSLEAGGRNEQFF. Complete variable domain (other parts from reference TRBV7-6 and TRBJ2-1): GAGVSQSPRYKVTKRGQDVALRCDPISGHVSLYWYRQALGQGPEFLTYFNYEAQQDKSGLPNDRFSAERPEGSISTLTIQRTEQRDSAMYRCASSLEAGGRNEQFFGPGTRLTVL.

For the CDR3, the DNA is TGCAGTGCTAGAGACGGACTAGCGGGGGCGACAGATACGCAGTATTTT. Its translation is CSARDGLAGATDTQYF. The rearrangement links TRBV20-1 to TRBJ2-3; 13 positions match TRBD2. The CDR3 loop spans 16 amino acids. V was pared by 0 bases and J by 3 bases, with 3 bases of the junction left unmatched. CDR1 and CDR2 (germline): DFQATT, SNEGSKA (reference sequence).

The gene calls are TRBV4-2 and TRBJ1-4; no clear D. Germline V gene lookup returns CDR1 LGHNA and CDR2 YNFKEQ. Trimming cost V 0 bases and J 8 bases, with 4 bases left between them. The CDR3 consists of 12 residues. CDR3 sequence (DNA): TGTGCCAGCAGCCAAGACAGGGAAAAACTGTTTTTT. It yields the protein CASSQDREKLFF.

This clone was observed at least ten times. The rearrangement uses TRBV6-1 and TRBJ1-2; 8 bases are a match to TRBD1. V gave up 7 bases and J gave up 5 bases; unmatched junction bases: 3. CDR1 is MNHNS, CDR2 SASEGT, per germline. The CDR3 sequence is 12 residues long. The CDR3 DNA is TGTGCCAGCAACGACAGGGGTTATGGCTACACCTTC. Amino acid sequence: CASNDRGYGYTF.

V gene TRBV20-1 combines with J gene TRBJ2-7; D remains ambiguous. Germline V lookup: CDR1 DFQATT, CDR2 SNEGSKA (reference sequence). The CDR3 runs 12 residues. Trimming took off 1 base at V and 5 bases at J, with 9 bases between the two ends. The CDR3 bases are TGCAGTGCTAGAGGGTTCGCGGACGAGCAGTACTTC. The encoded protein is CSARGFADEQYF.

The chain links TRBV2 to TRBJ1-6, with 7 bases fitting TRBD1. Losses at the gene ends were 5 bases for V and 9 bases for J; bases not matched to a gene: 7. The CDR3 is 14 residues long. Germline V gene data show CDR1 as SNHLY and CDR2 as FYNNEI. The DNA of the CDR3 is TGTGCCAGCAGTCCCAGGGGGGTCACTTCACCCCTCCACTTT. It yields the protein CASSPRGVTSPLHF.